The 7 T cell receptor beta chains below were found in one sample sequenced in a study of long-term antiretroviral therapy in people with HIV. The immunoSEQ assay was v3.0, run at survey level. Here immunoSEQ multiplex PCR was the method, and the copy in TCRdb shows in-frame clones only, minus some. The data hold about 34,000 clones, with 90% to 95% observed a single time. The sample was unsorted PBMCs, taken just over 5 years after starting antiretroviral therapy. These receptors were collected from a woman aged 50 to 60 with HIV.

This chain links TRBV11-3 with TRBJ2-3, with 12 bases that match TRBD1. The junction had 4 bases not matched to a gene; V was cut back by 4 bases and J by 5 bases. The CDR3 runs 15 residues. Per germline, CDR1 SGHNT and CDR2 YENEEA. In DNA, the CDR3 is TGTGCCAGCAGCTCGGGACAGGGGGCGGGAGATACGCAGTATTTT. Translation gives CASSSGQGAGDTQYF.

This clone showed up just a few times. The chain recombines TRBV10-3 with TRBJ2-7; possible D gene TRBD1, 5 bases. Looked up from germline, CDR1 is ENHRY and CDR2 is SYGVKD. The CDR3 is 15 amino acids. V dropped 4 bases and J dropped 0 bases, with 13 bases sitting between them. CDR3 sequence: CAISGGPSSSYEQYF. Written as DNA, the CDR3 is TGTGCCATCAGTGGGGGCCCTTCAAGCTCCTACGAGCAGTACTTC.

The chain employs TRBV5-1 and TRBJ1-4; 9 positions match TRBD1. CDR3 length: 17 residues. CDR1 and CDR2 from the germline V gene are SGHRS and YFSETQ. Losses at the gene ends were 0 bases for V and 5 bases for J; bases not matched to a gene: 8. The CDR3: CASSLGATGQGNEKLFF. The CDR3 DNA reads TGCGCCAGCAGCTTGGGGGCAACGGGACAGGGAAATGAAAAACTGTTTTTT.

The V and J genes are TRBV27 and TRBJ1-2, with 8 bases matching TRBD1. V lost 2 bases, J lost 4 bases, and 3 bases stayed unmatched. CDR1 is MNHEY and CDR2 is SMNVEV in the germline V gene (reference sequence). This CDR3 is built from 14 residues. CDR3 nucleotide sequence: TGTGCCAGCAGTTTAAGACAGGGGACCTATGGCTACACCTTC. Encoded protein: CASSLRQGTYGYTF.

This chain joins TRBV13 and TRBJ2-3, with D tentatively TRBD1 or TRBD2 (5 bases each). The germline V gene has CDR1 PRHDT and CDR2 FYEKMQ (reference sequence). The CDR3 consists of 14 residues. V lost 4 bases to trimming and J lost 6 bases, with 14 bases between them. The CDR3 bases are TGTGCCAGCAGCTCCCCATATGAGGGGGATACGCAGTATTTT. It codes for CASSSPYEGDTQYF.

The chain uses TRBV7-3 and TRBJ2-5; D may be TRBD1 (6 bases). Germline CDR1 is SGHTA and CDR2 is FQGTGA. The CDR3 contains 13 residues. The V end lost 5 bases, the J end lost 4 bases, and 11 bases lay between the germline ends. CDR3 sequence (DNA): TGTGCCAGCAGCCGGGGACATCGAGAGACCCAGTACTTC. Translated, it gives CASSRGHRETQYF.

The chain combines TRBV5-5 with TRBJ2-1; D uncertain. Germline loops: CDR1 SGHKS, CDR2 YYEKEE (reference sequence). The ends were cut back, 2 bases at V and 5 bases at J, with 8 bases in the middle. This CDR3 spans 13 amino acids. As DNA, the CDR3 is TGTGCCAGCAGCTTCGGACCTGACAATGAGCAGTTCTTC. Amino acids: CASSFGPDNEQFF.